Sequencing of this T cell receptor beta chain was carried out in a study of blood T cell repertoires in COVID-19. Study-level background: Samples came from the United States, Italy and Spain, spanning acute and convalescent COVID-19. PBMCs, B-cell-depleted T cells, or T cells were the source of the cDNA or gDNA that made up the material.

This CDR3 has 15 amino acids. The trim removed 3 bases at V and 1 base at J, leaving 4 bases unmatched. Germline V gene sequence: CDR1 ENHRY, CDR2 SYGVKD. Libraries were prepared by immunoSEQ multiplex PCR; TCRdb keeps only in-frame clonotypes and omits some of them. Of around 58,000 clones in the sample, around 80% were seen once. The participants were between roughly 18 and 89 years old and came from about two dozen US areas. Cohorts were determined from participant-reported clinical history. The TCR comes from a woman aged 40 to 55 with acute COVID-19. The sequenced material came from PBMCs or T cells enriched from blood (not recorded which). The chain carries TRBV10-3 and TRBJ1-2; TRBD1 agrees at 8 bases. The CDR3 loop reads CAISDGRGLNYGYTF. The CDR3 DNA reads TGTGCCATCAGTGATGGCAGGGGGCTTAACTATGGCTACACCTTC.